This T cell receptor beta chain comes out of a study of OX40 agonist ivuxolimab in advanced cancers. Overall study: Cohort: more than 75% men, mean age about 62, aged about 20 to 90.

The assay was immunoSEQ multiplex PCR, and TCRdb's table has in-frame clones only and misses some. The sample holds 25,000 to 35,000 clones; 86% are singletons and the top ten take roughly 25%. Germline CDR1 reads SNHLY; CDR2 reads FYNNEI. The CDR3 loop spans 13 amino acids. V lost 7 bases and J lost 7, with 14 bases in between. Prior autoimmune disease or systemic immunosuppression barred patients. Study-level results: Certain nonresponding patients likewise had low normalized T-cell clonal expansion. Partial responders receiving 0.1-3.0 mg/kg showed among the lowest clonal expansion.

Details on this clone: What it recognizes is unknown.

Specimen: CD4+ or CD8+ T cells sorted from blood, collected in a trial of the OX40 agonist ivuxolimab. The chain recombines TRBV2 with TRBJ1-5; tentatively, D is TRBD1 (5 bases). This TCR came from an adult with an advanced solid tumor such as melanoma, head and neck, liver or kidney cancer. CDR3 loop: CASMVGVDQPQHF. For the CDR3, the DNA is TGTGCCAGCATGGTGGGGGTGGACCAGCCCCAGCATTTT.